This note documents a single TCR beta chain sequence. The assay was immunoSEQ multiplex PCR, and TCRdb's table has in-frame clones only and misses some. Here the sample spans approximately 240,000 clones, about 85% being singletons. Trimming shortened V by 5 bases and J by 2 bases, and 12 bases separated the two germline ends. The CDR3 contains 14 residues. Germline CDR1 and CDR2: MNHEY and SVGEGT. This specimen belongs to a study of blood T cell repertoires in COVID-19. At the level of the study: The cDNA or gDNA used as material had been derived from T cells, B-cell-depleted T cells, or PBMCs.

Which cohort a participant joined came from the clinical history participants gave. Sequencing was done on a sample of PBMCs or T cells enriched from blood (not recorded which). This clonotype was sampled from a woman in her 30s with acute COVID-19. This rearrangement joins TRBV6-2 or TRBV6-3 to TRBJ1-2, with D perhaps matching TRBD1 (6 bases). The CDR3 coding sequence is TGTGCCAGCAGTCCGACGGGGGGCAACTATGGCTACACCTTC. This translates into CASSPTGGNYGYTF.